This T cell receptor beta chain is drawn from a study of CD8 T cells in Susac syndrome. Random hexamers were used to reverse transcribe the RNA input (roughly 0.5 to 1 ug). The method of amplification for TCR beta CDR3 was immunoSEQ multiplex PCR, covering 54 Vbeta and 13 Jbeta. One entry per CDR3 protein, called by TCRdb with MiXCR from the immunoSEQ multiplex PCR reads. This sample has about 60,000 distinct CDR3 sequences, with just under 95% found just once. This CDR3 is built from 15 residues. V shed 5 bases and J 4 bases; nucleotides not matched to a gene: 7. The sequence came from a human donor with multiple sclerosis. The chain joins TRBV12-3 or TRBV12-4 to TRBJ2-3; TRBD2 aligns across 9 bases. The sequencing sample was made of CD8+ T cells from PBMCs. CDR3 coding DNA: TGTGCCAGCAGTCCCGGGACTAGCTTGGCAGATACGCAGTATTTT. Translated, it gives CASSPGTSLADTQYF.